This TCR beta chain was recorded in a study of T cells after somatic rescue of genetic block (dated by TCRdb to the early 2020s). About the full investigation: The study assessed how robust, over the long term, a T-cell system was when the system had developed through somatic rescue of a genetic block in T-cell development.

The method was the immunoSEQ multiplex PCR assay. What TCRdb holds here is the immuneACCESS table cut down to in-frame rearrangements. Part of the clones is not present; checked against another copy, under half of the missing clones reflect an unresolved V gene, and the others are unexplained. In this sample the table shows 110,000 or so clones, just over 90% of which occur a single time. About 1.5% of the sample is held by the ten biggest clonotypes. V sheds 2 bases and J sheds 5 bases, leaving 18 bases between their ends. From cysteine to phenylalanine, the CDR3 is 15 amino acids long. Only the CDR3 portion is preserved as DNA: 45 bases, with reading frame beginning at the first base. Taken from the germline V gene (reference sequence), the CDR1 and CDR2 loops are GTSNPN and SVGIG. This clone has only a few counts. Its antigen specificity is not known. No qualities accompany the bases; no much larger clone lies one base away.

The sequencing input was peripheral blood mononuclear cells (PBMCs). Recombination joined TRBV30 with TRBJ1-1, with the D gene not clear enough to name. The sequence derives from a woman aged 18-35 years. The nucleotides read TGTGCCTGGAGTCCGCGTCGGCAAAGGGTTACTGAAGCTTTCTTT. The translation is CAWSPRRQRVTEAFF. The entire variable domain, with the stretches around the CDR3 drawn from the reference TRBV30 and TRBJ1-1 proteins, is SQTIHQWPATLVQPVGSPLSLECTVEGTSNPNLYWYRQAAGRGLQLLFYSVGIGQISSEVPQNLSASRPQDRQFILSSKKLLLSDSGFYLCAWSPRRQRVTEAFFGQGTRLTVV.